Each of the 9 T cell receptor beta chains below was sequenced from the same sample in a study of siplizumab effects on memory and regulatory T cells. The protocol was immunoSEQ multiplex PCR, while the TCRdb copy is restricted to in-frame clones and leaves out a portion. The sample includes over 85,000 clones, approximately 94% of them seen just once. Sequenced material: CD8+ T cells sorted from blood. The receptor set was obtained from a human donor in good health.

CDR3 sequence reads: CASSDSTGRGPSEQFF. CDR3 bases: TGTGCCAGCAGTGACTCTACGGGACGTGGACCAAGCGAGCAGTTCTTC. J is TRBJ2-1 and V is TRBV6-4; D assignment may be TRBD1 or TRBD2 (5 bases each). V was cut by 0 bases and J by 10 bases, with 19 bases left in between. The CDR3 is 16 amino acids. CDR1 is MRHNA, CDR2 SNTAGT, per germline.

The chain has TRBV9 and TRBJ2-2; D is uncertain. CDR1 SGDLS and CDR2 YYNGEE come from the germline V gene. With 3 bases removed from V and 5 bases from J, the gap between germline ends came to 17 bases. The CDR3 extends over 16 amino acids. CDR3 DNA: TGTGCCAGCAGCGCCCCGTCCGCCAAGGAAACCGGGGAGCTGTTTTTT. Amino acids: CASSAPSAKETGELFF. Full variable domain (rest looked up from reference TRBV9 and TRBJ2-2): DSGVTQTPKHLITATGQRVTLRCSPRSGDLSVYWYQQSLDQGLQFLIQYYNGEERAKGNILERFSAQQFPDLHSELNLSSLELGDSALYFCASSAPSAKETGELFFGEGSRLTVL.

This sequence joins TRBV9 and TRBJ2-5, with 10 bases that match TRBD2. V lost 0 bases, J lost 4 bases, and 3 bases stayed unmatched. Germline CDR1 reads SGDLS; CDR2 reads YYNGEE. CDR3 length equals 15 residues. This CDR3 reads CASSVGSGGGETQYF. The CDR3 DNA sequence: TGTGCCAGCAGCGTAGGGAGCGGGGGGGGAGAGACCCAGTACTTC.

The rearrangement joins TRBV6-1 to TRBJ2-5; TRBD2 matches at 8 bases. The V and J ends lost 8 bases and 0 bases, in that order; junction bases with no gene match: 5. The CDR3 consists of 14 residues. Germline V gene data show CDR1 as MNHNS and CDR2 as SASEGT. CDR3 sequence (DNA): TGTGCCAGCTCTGGACTAGCCTACCAAGAGACCCAGTACTTC. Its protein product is CASSGLAYQETQYF.

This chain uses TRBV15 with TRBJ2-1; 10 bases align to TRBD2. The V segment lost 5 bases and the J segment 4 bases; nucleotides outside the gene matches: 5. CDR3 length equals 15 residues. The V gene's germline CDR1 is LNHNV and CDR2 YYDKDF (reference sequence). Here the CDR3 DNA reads TGTGCCACCAGCCCGGGACTAGCGCATTACAATGAGCAGTTCTTC. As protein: CATSPGLAHYNEQFF.

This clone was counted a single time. In DNA form, the CDR3 reads TGTGCCAGCAGCCGGCCGGGATTCGCCGGGGAGCTGTTTTTT. It codes for CASSRPGFAGELFF. This chain uses TRBV7-9 with TRBJ2-2; tentative D call: TRBD2 (5 bases). Per germline, CDR1 SEHNR and CDR2 FQNEAQ (reference sequence). The CDR3 has 14 residues. V lost 5 bases to trimming and J lost 6 bases, with 13 bases between them.

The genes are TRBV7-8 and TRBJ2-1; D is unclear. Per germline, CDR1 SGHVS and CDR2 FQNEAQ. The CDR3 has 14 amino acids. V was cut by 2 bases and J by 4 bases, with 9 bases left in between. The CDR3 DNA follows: TGTGCCAGCAGCTTATCCCGTTATTACAATGAGCAGTTCTTC. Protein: CASSLSRYYNEQFF.

Written as DNA, the CDR3 is TGTGCCAGCAGCGTAAGGAACTATGGCTACACCTTC. Amino acids: CASSVRNYGYTF. The chain employs TRBV9 and TRBJ1-2; D not certain. The CDR3 loop spans 12 amino acids. The ends were cut back, 1 base at V and 2 bases at J, with 3 bases in the middle. The V gene's germline CDR1 is SGDLS and CDR2 YYNGEE.

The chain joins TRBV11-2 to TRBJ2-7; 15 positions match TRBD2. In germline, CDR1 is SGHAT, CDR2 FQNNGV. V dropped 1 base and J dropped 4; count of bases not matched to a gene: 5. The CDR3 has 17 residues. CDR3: CASSLAAGTSGRYEQYF. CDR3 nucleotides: TGTGCCAGCAGCTTAGCGGCCGGGACTAGCGGGAGGTACGAGCAGTACTTC. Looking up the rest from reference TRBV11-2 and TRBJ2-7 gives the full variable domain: EAGVAQSPRYKIIEKRQSVAFWCNPISGHATLYWYQQILGQGPKLLIQFQNNGVVDDSQLPKDRFSAERLKGVDSTLKIQPAKLEDSAVYLCASSLAAGTSGRYEQYFGPGTRLTVT.